This is a list of T cell receptor beta chains from one sample in a study of shared clonotypes between healthy human individuals. Measured with immunoSEQ multiplex PCR; TCRdb has only the in-frame clones, and not every one. The table has 2 million to 2.5 million clones, about 90% seen once. Sequenced material: naive CD4+ T cells from PBMCs. Receptor source: a man younger than 30 in good health. Some clones in this sample may be carry-over from other donors' samples. Each CDR3 is given with its conserved first and last residue. D genes are given only for firm matches. Some rows have no size entry. The others give once, few or many, or a class for an expanded clone.

17 | . | . | TRBJ1-6 | TRBV25-1 | CASSEPDSGRRNSPLHF | TGTGCCAGCAGTGAACCCGATAGTGGCCGACGGAATTCACCCCTCCACTTT
18 | TRBD2 | . | TRBJ2-5 | TRBV7-9 | CASSLGRLAGGPVETQYF | TGTGCCAGCAGCTTAGGCCGACTAGCGGGAGGGCCCGTTGAGACCCAGTACTTC
12 | . | . | TRBJ2-7 | TRBV6-6 | CASRGRSREQYF | TGTGCCAGCAGGGGAAGAAGTCGCGAGCAGTACTTC
17 | TRBD1 | . | TRBJ2-6 | TRBV18 | CASSRTGDASGANVLTF | TGTGCCAGCTCACGGACAGGGGACGCCTCTGGGGCCAACGTCCTGACTTTC
16 | . | . | TRBJ1-2 | TRBV5-4 | CASSLAEKGHNYGYTF | TGTGCCAGCAGCTTGGCCGAAAAGGGGCATAACTATGGCTACACCTTC
16 | TRBD2 | once | TRBJ2-7 | TRBV6-6 | CASSQSTSERSYEQYF | TGTGCCAGCAGTCAATCAACTAGCGAGAGATCCTACGAGCAGTACTTC
15 | TRBD1 | . | TRBJ1-5 | TRBV7-8 | CASSFRDRQVQPQHF | TGTGCCAGCAGCTTCCGGGACAGGCAGGTGCAGCCCCAGCATTTT
16 | TRBD2 | . | TRBJ2-7 | TRBV7-3 | CASSLTGSGRTHEQYF | TGTGCCAGCAGCTTAACGGGTAGCGGGAGGACCCACGAGCAGTACTTC
18 | TRBD2 | . | TRBJ2-1 | TRBV5-6 | CASSPVSGSGVWGNEQFF | TGTGCCAGCAGCCCGGTTAGCGGGAGCGGGGTGTGGGGCAATGAGCAGTTCTTC
14 | TRBD1 | . | TRBJ2-7 | TRBV5-1 | CASSWDRGPYEQYF | TGCGCCAGCAGCTGGGACAGGGGCCCCTACGAGCAGTACTTC
13 | TRBD1 | . | TRBJ1-5 | TRBV7-2 | CASGQGAGQPQHF | TGTGCCAGTGGACAGGGGGCAGGTCAGCCCCAGCATTTT
11 | . | . | TRBJ2-1 | TRBV10-1 | CASSTHGKQFF | TGCGCCAGCAGTACCCATGGTAAGCAGTTCTTC
15 | . | . | TRBJ2-5 | TRBV29-1 | CSVEESTGPQETQYF | TGCAGCGTTGAAGAGTCGACAGGTCCCCAAGAGACCCAGTACTTC
14 | . | . | TRBJ2-6 | TRBV5-1 | CASIDRSGANVLTF | TGCGCCAGCATTGACCGCTCTGGGGCCAACGTCCTGACTTTC
12 | TRBD1 | . | TRBJ1-1 | TRBV28 | CASSRGQGEAFF | TGTGCCAGCAGCAGAGGACAGGGAGAAGCTTTCTTT
15 | . | . | TRBJ2-7 | TRBV5-1 | CASSLGGGQRYEQYF | TGCGCCAGCAGCCTAGGGGGAGGCCAAAGATACGAGCAGTACTTC
13 | . | . | TRBJ1-1 | TRBV10-2 | CASVGGGRTEAFF | TGCGCCAGCGTCGGAGGGGGACGAACTGAAGCTTTCTTT
17 | . | . | TRBJ1-5 | TRBV5-1 | CASSLVAGTYSNQPQHF | TGCGCCAGCAGCTTGGTGGCAGGAACATATAGCAATCAGCCCCAGCATTTT
13 | . | . | TRBJ1-1 | TRBV15 | CATSRVGTDIAFF | TGTGCCACCAGCAGAGTAGGGACGGACATCGCTTTCTTT
14 | . | . | TRBJ1-4 | TRBV27 | CASSRRATNEKLFF | TGTGCCAGCAGTCGACGCGCAACTAATGAAAAACTGTTTTTT
13 | TRBD1 | once | TRBJ2-1 | TRBV7-2 | CASSPQGAFERFF | TGTGCCAGCAGCCCTCAGGGGGCTTTTGAGCGGTTCTTC
13 | . | . | TRBJ1-1 | TRBV7-2 | CASSLEVNTEAFF | TGTGCCAGCAGCTTAGAAGTGAACACTGAAGCTTTCTTT
16 | . | few | TRBJ1-2 | TRBV19 | CASSTLQSGDNYGYTF | TGTGCCAGTAGTACGCTACAGTCCGGGGATAACTATGGCTACACCTTC
12 | . | . | TRBJ1-4 | TRBV7-9 | CASSLVAEKLFF | TGTGCCAGCAGCTTAGTGGCTGAAAAACTGTTTTTT
15 | . | once | TRBJ2-4 | TRBV4-1 | CASSQLRVAKNIQYF | TGCGCCAGCAGCCAGCTCAGGGTGGCCAAAAACATTCAGTACTTC
16 | TRBD1 | . | TRBJ2-5 | TRBV28 | CASSFGSAGGEETQYF | TGTGCCAGCAGTTTCGGGTCAGCAGGGGGCGAAGAGACCCAGTACTTC
16 | TRBD2 | once | TRBJ2-2 | TRBV18 | CASSPFSGGDAGELFF | TGTGCCAGCTCACCTTTCAGCGGGGGGGACGCCGGGGAGCTGTTTTTT
13 | . | . | TRBJ1-1 | TRBV11-3 | CASSSTVQGEAFF | TGTGCCAGCAGCTCAACCGTACAGGGTGAAGCTTTCTTT
15 | TRBD1 | once | TRBJ2-7 | TRBV25-1 | CASSEAGTGVHEQYF | TGTGCCAGCAGCGAGGCCGGGACAGGGGTGCACGAGCAGTACTTC
15 | TRBD2 | . | TRBJ2-2 | TRBV2 | CASGGLAGETGELFF | TGTGCCAGCGGGGGACTAGCGGGGGAAACCGGGGAGCTGTTTTTT
14 | . | . | TRBJ2-5 | TRBV28 | CASSFGQLRETQYF | TGTGCCAGCAGTTTCGGACAGCTCCGAGAGACCCAGTACTTC
11 | . | . | TRBJ2-7 | TRBV5-4 | CASSRDYEQYF | TGTGCCAGCAGCCGTGATTACGAGCAGTACTTC
14 | TRBD2 | . | TRBJ2-3 | TRBV2 | CASRTAGAPDTQYF | TGTGCCAGCAGGACTGCGGGAGCCCCAGATACGCAGTATTTT